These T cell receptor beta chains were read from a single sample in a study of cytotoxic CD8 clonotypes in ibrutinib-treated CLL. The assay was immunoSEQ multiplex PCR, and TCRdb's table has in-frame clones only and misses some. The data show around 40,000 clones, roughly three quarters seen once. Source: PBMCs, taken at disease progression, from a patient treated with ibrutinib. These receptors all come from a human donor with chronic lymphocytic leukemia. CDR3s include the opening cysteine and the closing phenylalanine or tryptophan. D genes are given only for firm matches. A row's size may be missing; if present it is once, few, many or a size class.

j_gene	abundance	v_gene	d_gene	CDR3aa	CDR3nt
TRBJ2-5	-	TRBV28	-	CASIGETGILQETQYF	TGTGCCAGCATAGGAGAAACAGGGATACTACAAGAGACCCAGTACTTC
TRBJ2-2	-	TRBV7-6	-	CASSSPQGLGSGELFF	TGTGCCAGCAGCTCCCCACAGGGTCTGGGCTCCGGGGAGCTGTTTTTT
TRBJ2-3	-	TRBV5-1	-	CASSTGLGAEAQYF	TGCGCCAGCAGCACGGGACTGGGCGCAGAGGCGCAGTATTTT
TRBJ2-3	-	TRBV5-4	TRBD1	CASSLGTDTDTQYF	TGTGCCAGCAGCTTAGGGACAGACACAGATACGCAGTATTTT
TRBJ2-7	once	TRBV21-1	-	CASSALTGKTYEQYF	TGTGCCAGCAGCGCCCTGACAGGGAAAACCTACGAGCAGTACTTC
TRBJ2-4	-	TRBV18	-	CASSPPGENIQYF	TGTGCCAGCTCACCTCCAGGGGAGAACATTCAGTACTTC
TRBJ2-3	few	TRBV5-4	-	CASSLQVTDTQYF	TGTGCCAGCAGCTTACAGGTGACAGATACGCAGTATTTT
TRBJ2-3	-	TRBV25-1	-	CASSQRTQGPQGTDTQYF	TGTGCCAGCAGTCAACGGACACAGGGTCCGCAGGGCACAGATACGCAGTATTTT
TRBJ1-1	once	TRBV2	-	CAGSAFGGETEAFF	TGTGCCGGCAGTGCCTTTGGAGGGGAAACTGAAGCTTTCTTT
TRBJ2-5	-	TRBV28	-	CASSLAGKTQYF	TGTGCCAGCAGTTTAGCCGGAAAGACCCAGTACTTC
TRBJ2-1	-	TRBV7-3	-	CASSFVGPGPNEQFF	TGTGCCAGCAGCTTCGTTGGACCGGGCCCCAATGAGCAGTTCTTC
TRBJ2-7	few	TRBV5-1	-	CASSLASGYSYEQYF	TGCGCCAGCAGCTTGGCCTCGGGGTACAGCTACGAGCAGTACTTC
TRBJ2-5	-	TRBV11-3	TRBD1	CASSLGQGAGETQYF	TGTGCCAGCAGCTTAGGGCAGGGGGCCGGAGAGACCCAGTACTTC
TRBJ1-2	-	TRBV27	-	CASSLTGGYGYTF	TGTGCCAGCAGTTTAACTGGGGGCTATGGCTACACCTTC
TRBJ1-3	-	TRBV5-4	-	CASSLDLEGNTIYF	TGTGCCAGCAGCTTAGACCTTGAGGGAAACACCATATATTTT
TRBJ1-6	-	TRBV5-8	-	CASSLPRGGNSPLHF	TGTGCCAGCAGCCTACCCAGGGGTGGGAATTCACCCCTCCACTTT
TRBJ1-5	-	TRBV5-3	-	CARRRGGLGVDQPQHF	TGTGCCAGAAGAAGGGGCGGGTTGGGAGTTGATCAGCCCCAGCATTTT
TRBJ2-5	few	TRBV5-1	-	CASSLSSWAQETQYF	TGCGCCAGCAGTCTAAGCAGTTGGGCCCAAGAGACCCAGTACTTC
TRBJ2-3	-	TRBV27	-	CASGLTTDTQYF	TGTGCCAGCGGGTTGACCACAGATACGCAGTATTTT
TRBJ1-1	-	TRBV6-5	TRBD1	CASTTGVTEAFF	TGTGCCAGCACCACAGGGGTTACTGAAGCTTTCTTT
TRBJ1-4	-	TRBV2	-	CASSEEGGTTNEKLFF	TGTGCCAGCAGTGAAGAGGGGGGTACAACTAATGAAAAACTGTTTTTT
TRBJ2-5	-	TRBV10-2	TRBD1	CASSEDDRGGQETQYF	TGCGCCAGCAGTGAGGACGACAGGGGGGGCCAAGAGACCCAGTACTTC
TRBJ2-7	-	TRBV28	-	CASSFGVFEQYF	TGTGCCAGCAGTTTTGGAGTCTTCGAGCAGTACTTC
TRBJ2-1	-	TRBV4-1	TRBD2	CASSLTSGEVGFF	TGCGCCAGCAGCCTTACTAGCGGGGAGGTAGGATTCTTC
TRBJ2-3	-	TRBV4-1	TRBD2	CASSPGADSGITDTQYF	TGCGCCAGCAGCCCAGGGGCGGATAGCGGGATCACAGATACGCAGTATTTT
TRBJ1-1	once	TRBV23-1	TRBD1	CASSQSEDLDRAAFF	TGCGCCAGCAGTCAATCGGAGGACTTAGACAGGGCAGCTTTCTTT